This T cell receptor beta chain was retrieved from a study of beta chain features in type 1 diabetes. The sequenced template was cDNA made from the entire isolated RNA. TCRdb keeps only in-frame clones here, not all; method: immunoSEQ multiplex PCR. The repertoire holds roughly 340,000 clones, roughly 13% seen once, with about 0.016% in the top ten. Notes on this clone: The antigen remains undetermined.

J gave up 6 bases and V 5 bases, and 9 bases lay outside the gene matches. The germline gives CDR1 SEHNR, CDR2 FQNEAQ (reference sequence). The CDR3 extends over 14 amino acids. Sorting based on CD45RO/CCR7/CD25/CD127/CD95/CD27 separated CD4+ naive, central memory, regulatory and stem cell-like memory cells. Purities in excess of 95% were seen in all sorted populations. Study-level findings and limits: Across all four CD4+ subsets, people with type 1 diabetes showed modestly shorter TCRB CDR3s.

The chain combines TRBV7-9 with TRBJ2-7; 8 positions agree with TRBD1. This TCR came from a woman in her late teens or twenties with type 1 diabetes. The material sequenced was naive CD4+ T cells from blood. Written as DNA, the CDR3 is TGTGCCAGCAGCCCCTCCGGACAGGGTGGCGAGCAGTACGTC. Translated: CASSPSGQGGEQYV.